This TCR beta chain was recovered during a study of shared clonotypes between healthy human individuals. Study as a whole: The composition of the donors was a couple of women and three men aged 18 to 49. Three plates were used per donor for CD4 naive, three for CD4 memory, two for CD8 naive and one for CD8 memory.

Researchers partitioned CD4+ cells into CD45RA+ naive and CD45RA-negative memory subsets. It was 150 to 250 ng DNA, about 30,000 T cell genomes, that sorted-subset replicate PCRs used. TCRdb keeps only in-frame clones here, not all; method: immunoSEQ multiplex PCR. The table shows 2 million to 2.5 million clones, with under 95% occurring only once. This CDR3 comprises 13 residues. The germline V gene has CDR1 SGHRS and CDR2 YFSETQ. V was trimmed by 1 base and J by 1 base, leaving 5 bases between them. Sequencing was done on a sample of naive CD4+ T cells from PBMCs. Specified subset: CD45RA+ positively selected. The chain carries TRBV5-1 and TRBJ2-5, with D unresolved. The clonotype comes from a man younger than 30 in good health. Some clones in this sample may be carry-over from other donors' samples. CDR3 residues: CASSLNLQETQYF. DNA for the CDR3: TGCGCCAGCAGCTTGAACCTCCAAGAGACCCAGTACTTC. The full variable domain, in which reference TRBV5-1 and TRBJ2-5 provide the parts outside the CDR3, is KAGVTQTPRYLIKTRGQQVTLSCSPISGHRSVSWYQQTPGQGLQFLFEYFSETQRNKGNFPGRFSGRQFSNSRSEMNVSTLELGDSALYLCASSLNLQETQYFGPGTRLLVL.